The 28 T cell receptor beta chains below all came from one sample that was sequenced in a study of Graves' ophthalmopathy and Graves' hyperthyroidism. Beta-chain TCR CDR3 regions were amplified from RNA transcripts. A first-round RT-PCR used HTBI primers, followed by a second-round multiplex PCR. TCRdb independently ran MiXCR on the multiplex PCR reads; one entry per CDR3 protein. The sample lists tens of thousands of distinct CDR3 sequences, approximately 50% occurring once. Sequenced: peripheral blood. These receptors were taken from an adult woman with Graves' ophthalmopathy.

About this clonotype: At one end, the junction sequence differs from germline, possibly due to a read error. The V call is TRBV7-9, the J call TRBJ1-5; 7 nucleotides agree with TRBD1. Germline-derived CDR1 and CDR2 are SEHNR and FQNEAQ (reference sequence). CDR3 length equals 15 residues. The CDR3 DNA reads TGTGCCAGCAGTTTATTGGGACAGAGCAGTCAGCCCCAGCATTTT. It codes for CASSLLGQSSQPQHF.

The chain employs TRBV5-1 and TRBJ2-7; 12 bases fit TRBD2. Unmatched junction bases numbered 10, after V lost 5 bases and J lost 4 bases. The CDR3 sequence is 16 residues long. Per the germline V gene, CDR1 is SGHRS and CDR2 is YFSETQ. The CDR3 is CASRTAELAGGYEQYF. The CDR3, as DNA: TGCGCCAGCAGGACTGCCGAGCTAGCGGGAGGGTACGAGCAGTACTTC.

The rearrangement joins TRBV2 to TRBJ1-4, with TRBD1 matching over 7 bases. Unmatched junction bases numbered 7, after V lost 6 bases and J lost 6 bases. Per germline, CDR1 SNHLY and CDR2 FYNNEI. The CDR3 is 14 amino acids. The CDR3 reads CASSQGDGDEKLFF. Here the CDR3 DNA reads TGTGCCAGCAGCCAGGGGGACGGTGATGAAAAACTGTTTTTT.

The chain uses TRBV9 and TRBJ1-1; D not resolved. The CDR3 runs to 13 residues. Germline-derived CDR1 and CDR2 are SGDLS and YYNGEE. The V end was cut by 0 bases, the J end by 11 bases, with 14 bases between. The CDR3 protein is CASSVVQNIEAFF. In DNA form, the CDR3 reads TGTGCCAGCAGCGTAGTTCAGAACATTGAGGCTTTCTTT.

In regard to this clonotype: It may be a read error: a sequence one base away is much more abundant. The chain couples TRBV28 to TRBJ2-5; 7 bases are shared with TRBD2. The CDR3 has 17 amino acids. In germline, CDR1 is MDHEN, CDR2 SYDVKM. The chain's CDR3 is CASSLDRGRELEKTHYF. The CDR3 bases are TGTGCCAGCAGTTTGGATAGAGGGCGGGAGTTGGAAAAGACCCATTACTTC.

Remarks on this clonotype: The CDR3 carries no conserved terminal phenylalanine or tryptophan, so it likely arises from a read error. This chain connects TRBV7-2 to TRBJ2-3; D is perhaps TRBD2 (6 bases). With 5 bases removed from V and 11 bases from J, the gap between germline ends came to 20 bases. In germline, CDR1 is SGHTA, CDR2 FQGNSA. The CDR3 is made up of 14 amino acids. The CDR3 nucleotides are TGTGCCAGCAGCCCCCGTGGGGGAGGCAATGAGCAGTATTGT. It specifies CASSPRGGGNEQYC.

This clonotype has just a few counts. The CDR3 loop is CATSGIPPRRAFF. The DNA for the CDR3 is TGTGCCACCAGCGGAATCCCTCCCCGGCGCGCTTTCTTT. The chain recombines TRBV15 with TRBJ1-1; the D is unclear. Trimming took 5 bases from V and 11 from J, leaving 18 bases between them. The CDR3 is 13 residues long. Germline-derived CDR1 and CDR2 are LNHNV and YYDKDF (reference sequence).

This clonotype was seen at least ten times. The V call is TRBV7-3, the J call TRBJ2-6; 9 bases map to TRBD1. J was trimmed by 12 bases and V by 3 bases; bases with no gene match: 6. Germline lookup yields CDR1 SGHTA and CDR2 FQGTGA. The CDR3 covers 14 residues. Here the CDR3 DNA reads TGTGCCAGCAGCTTTGACCGACAGGGGGGCGTCCTGACTTTC. This codes for CASSFDRQGGVLTF.

This clonotype was counted at least ten times. The chain is built from TRBV13 and TRBJ2-2; possible D gene TRBD2, 5 bases. CDR1 is PRHDT, CDR2 FYEKMQ, per germline (reference sequence). This CDR3 spans 15 amino acids. Trimming shortened V by 1 base and J by 0 bases, and 6 bases separated the two germline ends. The CDR3 region is CASSLAAANTGELFF. CDR3 in DNA: TGTGCCAGCAGCTTAGCAGCGGCGAACACCGGGGAGCTGTTTTTT.

With respect to this clonotype: Possible read error: a much larger clone is one base away. This chain uses TRBV28 with TRBJ1-1; D gene ambiguous. Germline V gene sequence: CDR1 MDHEN, CDR2 SYDVKM. This CDR3 has 13 amino acids. In DNA, the CDR3 is TGTGCCAGCAGTGACACCATGAACACTGAAGCTTCCTTT. This sequence encodes CASSDTMNTEASF.

There are many counts of this clonotype. The chain couples TRBV11-3 to TRBJ1-5; D unresolved. The CDR3 spans 19 residues. Trimming took 0 bases from V and 0 from J, leaving 18 bases between them. CDR1 and CDR2 from the germline V gene are SGHNT and YENEEA. CDR3 nucleotide sequence: TGTGCCAGCAGCTTAGATCTAAGACCGTTCATTTATAGCAATCAGCCCCAGCATTTT. The encoded protein is CASSLDLRPFIYSNQPQHF.

This clonotype was seen repeatedly, ten times or more. This chain joins TRBV6-1 and TRBJ1-1, with unresolved D. Per the germline V gene, CDR1 is MNHNS and CDR2 is SASEGT. V was shortened by 7 bases and J by 1 base, with 13 bases between the two germline ends. The CDR3 is made up of 14 amino acids. In nucleotides, the CDR3 is TGTGCCAGCATCGAGAACCACCCGAACACTGAAGCTTTCTTT. Protein sequence: CASIENHPNTEAFF.

In this sample, this clonotype turned up many times. The V and J genes are TRBV6-1 and TRBJ2-1, with TRBD2 identical over 7 bases. The CDR3 has 13 residues. CDR1 and CDR2 from the germline V gene are MNHNS and SASEGT. After removal of 8 bases from V and 9 bases from J, the junction contained 10 bases not matched to a gene. CDR3 in amino acids: CASGFSSGGEQFF. For the CDR3, the DNA is TGTGCCAGCGGGTTCTCTAGCGGAGGTGAGCAGTTCTTC.

The chain carries TRBV20-1 and TRBJ1-6; 9 nucleotides align to TRBD1. The V and J ends lost 2 bases and 8 bases, in that order; junction bases with no gene match: 4. This CDR3 is 14 amino acids long. CDR1 and CDR2 from the germline V gene are DFQATT and SNEGSKA (reference sequence). The CDR3 region is CSARTGGADSPLHF. In DNA, the CDR3 is TGCAGTGCTAGAACAGGGGGCGCAGATTCACCCCTCCACTTT.

In this sample, this clonotype turned up many times. The V call is TRBV3-1, the J call TRBJ2-1; 7 bases fit TRBD2. Losses at the gene ends were 1 base for V and 2 bases for J; bases not matched to a gene: 5. Germline V gene sequence: CDR1 LGHDT, CDR2 YNNKEL (reference sequence). The CDR3 is 16 amino acids. This chain's CDR3 is CASSQVDSGPYNEQFF. The CDR3 DNA reads as TGTGCCAGCAGCCAAGTTGATAGCGGGCCCTACAATGAGCAGTTCTTC.

This clonotype came up many times. The V gene is TRBV6-1, the J gene TRBJ2-1, with unresolved D. Trimming removed 2 bases from V and 2 bases from J, with 7 bases in between. This CDR3 region has 14 residues. Germline V gives CDR1 MNHNS, CDR2 SASEGT. CDR3 DNA: TGTGCCAGCAGTGAATATCGGACCTACAATGAGCAGTTCTTC. Translated: CASSEYRTYNEQFF.

The CDR3 reads CASSLGSAGGSETQYF. CDR3 nucleotide sequence: TGTGCCAGCAGCTTAGGGTCAGCGGGGGGATCGGAGACCCAGTACTTC. The gene calls are TRBV7-9 and TRBJ2-5, with TRBD2 matching over 9 bases. CDR3 size: 16 residues. J was trimmed by 5 bases and V by 1 base; bases with no gene match: 8. Germline CDR1 SEHNR, CDR2 FQNEAQ (reference sequence).

Details on this clonotype: Since a much larger clone is just one base distant, this may be a read error. The chain is built from TRBV2 and TRBJ2-3, with a weak D call TRBD2 (5 bases). This CDR3 contains 11 residues. CDR1 SNHLY and CDR2 FYNNEI come from the germline V gene. The V and J ends lost 7 bases and 5 bases respectively, with 7 bases between them. The CDR3 DNA follows: TGTGCCAGCAAGGGAGTAGATACGCAGTATTTT. Its protein is CASKGVDTQYF.

There are many counts of this clonotype. DNA for the CDR3: TGTGCCGTATGGGGAGGGCTCGGGACTAATGAAAAACTGTTTTTT. Its translation: CAVWGGLGTNEKLFF. The chain joins TRBV28 to TRBJ1-4, with unresolved D. The CDR3 is made up of 15 amino acids. Germline lookup yields CDR1 MDHEN and CDR2 SYDVKM. Between the trimmed V and J ends, which lost 11 bases and 2 bases, there was a span of 18 bases.

The rearrangement joins TRBV7-2 to TRBJ2-7; D might be TRBD2 (5 bases). Germline lookup yields CDR1 SGHTA and CDR2 FQGNSA. This CDR3 has 14 amino acids. V was cut by 0 bases and J by 5 bases, with 11 bases left in between. CDR3 protein: CASSLAGAVNEQYF. The DNA for the CDR3 is TGTGCCAGCAGCTTAGCGGGAGCGGTGAACGAGCAGTACTTC.

The V and J genes are TRBV20-1 and TRBJ1-1; no clear D gene. Trimming took 3 bases from V and 0 from J, leaving 14 bases between them. CDR3 length: 15 residues. Per the germline V gene, CDR1 is DFQATT and CDR2 is SNEGSKA (reference sequence). CDR3 in amino acids: CSASTRDALNTEAFF. Here the CDR3 DNA reads TGCAGTGCTAGCACCCGGGATGCCTTGAACACTGAAGCTTTCTTT.

This chain uses TRBV12-3 or TRBV12-4 with TRBJ2-7; no definite D call. The CDR3 totals 12 residues. V lost 2 bases and J 5 bases, leaving 7 bases between the germline ends. The CDR3 nucleotides are TGTGCCAGCAGTTTAAAGCCGGACGAGCAGTACTTC. This translates into CASSLKPDEQYF.

This clonotype appeared a few times. The gene calls are TRBV30 and TRBJ2-3, with D perhaps matching TRBD1 or TRBD2 (5 bases each). The germline CDR1 and CDR2 sequences are GTSNPN and SVGIG (reference sequence). V lost 3 bases, J lost 0 bases, and 7 bases lay in between. The CDR3 extends over 13 amino acids. This CDR3 is CAWRRGSTDTQYF. CDR3 DNA: TGTGCCTGGAGGAGGGGAAGCACAGATACGCAGTATTTT.

As DNA, the CDR3 is TGTGCCAGCAGCCACACCGGGGGTGAGCAGTACTTC. This encodes CASSHTGGEQYF. The chain has TRBV4-2 and TRBJ2-7, with D possibly being TRBD2 (6 bases). V shed 3 bases and J shed 7 bases, with 10 bases lying between them. The CDR3 sequence is 12 residues long. Germline lookup yields CDR1 LGHNA and CDR2 YNFKEQ.

About this clonotype: At one boundary the junction diverges from the germline segment, which might be a read error. This chain joins TRBV7-9 and TRBJ2-1; the D gene is possibly TRBD2 (6 bases). Germline CDR1 reads SEHNR; CDR2 reads FQNEAQ (reference sequence). The CDR3 extends over 13 amino acids. The CDR3 here is CASARGGTGELIF. The CDR3, as DNA: TGTGCAAGTGCCCGGGGAGGCACCGGGGAGCTGATCTTC.

The chain links TRBV10-3 to TRBJ2-2; 7 nucleotides match TRBD2. The J segment lost 6 bases and the V segment lost 9 bases, leaving 13 bases of the junction unmatched. Germline V gene sequence: CDR1 ENHRY, CDR2 SYGVKD. The CDR3 sequence is 15 residues long. DNA for the CDR3: TGTGCCATGCGACCCGGGGGAGGGCCCCCCGGGGAGCTGTTTTTT. It encodes CAMRPGGGPPGELFF.

This clonotype occurred many times. J is TRBJ1-1 and V is TRBV7-2; D not certain. This CDR3 spans 13 amino acids. The V and J ends lost 0 bases and 1 base respectively, with 3 bases between them. Germline values: CDR1 SGHTA, CDR2 FQGNSA. The CDR3 nucleotides are TGTGCCAGCAGCTTAGCCCCGAACACTGAAGCTTTCTTT. Translation: CASSLAPNTEAFF.

This clonotype was seen a single time. The J gene is TRBJ2-1, the V gene TRBV20-1; TRBD2 is a possible D gene (5 bases). The V end was cut by 7 bases, the J end by 12 bases, with 16 bases between. CDR3 length: 11 residues. Germline CDR1 and CDR2: DFQATT and SNEGSKA (reference sequence). The DNA for the CDR3 is TGCAGTGGCTCCCGGGGAGATACGCAGTTCTTC. Translated, it gives CSGSRGDTQFF.